The entry that follows covers one TCR beta chain sequence. Trimming removed 3 bases from V and 1 base from J, with 8 bases in between. Germline loops: CDR1 SGHTA, CDR2 FQGNSA. This CDR3 contains 14 residues. Seattle cases were enrolled at active infection and followed longitudinally. Clones were sequenced by immunoSEQ multiplex PCR, and TCRdb holds only the in-frame ones, with some missing. The profile shows approximately 92,000 clones, approximately 90% of them singletons. The entry originates in a study of blood T cell repertoires in COVID-19. Overall study: T cells, B-cell-depleted T cells, or PBMCs supplied cDNA or gDNA.

The sequence derives from a woman aged 60-75 years with COVID-19, enrolled during active disease. V and J are TRBV7-2 and TRBJ2-3, with D perhaps matching TRBD2 (5 bases). Specimen: peripheral blood. The CDR3 protein is CASSFGGGTDTQYF. The CDR3 DNA reads TGTGCCAGCAGCTTCGGAGGTGGCACAGATACGCAGTATTTT.